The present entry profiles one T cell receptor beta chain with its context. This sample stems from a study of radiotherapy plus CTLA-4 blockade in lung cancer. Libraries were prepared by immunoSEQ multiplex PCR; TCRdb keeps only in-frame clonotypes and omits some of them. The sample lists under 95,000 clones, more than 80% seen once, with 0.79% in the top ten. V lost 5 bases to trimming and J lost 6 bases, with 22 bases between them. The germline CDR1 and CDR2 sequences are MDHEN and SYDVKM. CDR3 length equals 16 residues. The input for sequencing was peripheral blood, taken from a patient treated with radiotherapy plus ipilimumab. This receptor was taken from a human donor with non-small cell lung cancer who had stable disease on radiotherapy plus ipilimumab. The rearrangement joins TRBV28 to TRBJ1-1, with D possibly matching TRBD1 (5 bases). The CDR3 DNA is TGTGCCAGCAGTACTCCCGTTCGGGGGGGAATGGCTGAAGCTTTCTTT. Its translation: CASSTPVRGGMAEAFF.